The 21 T cell receptor beta chains below come from one sample, sequenced in a study of identical twins' blood T cells. TCRdb independently ran MiXCR on the 5' RACE reads; one entry per CDR3 protein. The sample carries fewer than 450,000 distinct CDR3 sequences, over 25% recorded once. The specimen was PBMCs. Every receptor here comes from a woman aged 18-49 years in good health.

The sample holds a few counts of this clonotype. V usage is TRBV5-1 and J usage is TRBJ1-5; D remains ambiguous. Germline values: CDR1 SGHRS, CDR2 YFSETQ. With 0 bases removed from V and 3 bases from J, the gap between germline ends came to 7 bases. This CDR3 region has 14 residues. In nucleotides, the CDR3 is TGCGCCAGCAGCTTGGGGCAGGTCAATCAGCCCCAGCATTTT. It is translated as CASSLGQVNQPQHF.

This clonotype was counted once. Given a much more abundant clone one base away, this may be a read error. V gene TRBV6-5 combines with J gene TRBJ1-2, with TRBD1 matching over 9 bases. The CDR3 runs 14 residues. V lost 4 bases and J lost 2; bases outside the gene matches: 2. Germline CDR1 is MNHEY and CDR2 is SVGAGI. The CDR3 here is CASSSDRGNYGYTF. The CDR3 DNA is TGTGCCAGCAGTTCGGACAGGGGAAACTATGGCTACACCTTC.

A few counts support this clonotype. The chain carries TRBV9 and TRBJ1-2; D is unclear. V was trimmed by 4 bases and J by 5 bases, leaving 12 bases between them. The germline CDR1 and CDR2 sequences are SGDLS and YYNGEE. There are 13 residues in the CDR3. The CDR3 region has the DNA TGTGCCAGCAGCTCGCTTGCTTCGTATGGCTACACCTTC. The encoded protein is CASSSLASYGYTF.

Concerning this clonotype: One junction end does not reproduce the germline sequence, and a read error may be involved. V gene TRBV14 combines with J gene TRBJ2-2; tentative D call: TRBD2 (5 bases). Germline V gene sequence: CDR1 SGHDN, CDR2 FVKESK. This CDR3 contains 12 residues. DNA for the CDR3: TGTGCCATCAGCCAAGTCGGACTGGAGCTGTTTTTT. This encodes CAISQVGLELFF.

The chain has TRBV20-1 and TRBJ1-2; 7 bases fit TRBD1. CDR1 is DFQATT, CDR2 SNEGSKA, per germline (reference sequence). The junction had 3 bases not matched to a gene; V was cut back by 5 bases and J by 3 bases. The CDR3 spans 12 residues. The CDR3 DNA sequence: TGCAGTGCTGTGGGACAGCACTATGGCTACACCTTC. Protein: CSAVGQHYGYTF.

This chain connects TRBV29-1 to TRBJ1-2, with TRBD1 as a possible D gene (5 bases). The CDR3 is 13 amino acids. Germline V gives CDR1 SQVTM, CDR2 ANQGSEA. Trimming left V 6 bases short and J 3 bases short, with 14 bases between. CDR3 residues: CSVTATVDYGYTF. The CDR3 DNA reads TGCAGCGTGACCGCGACAGTTGACTATGGCTACACCTTC.

This sequence joins TRBV10-3 and TRBJ2-3; 11 bases map to TRBD1. The CDR3 runs 12 residues. The V gene's germline CDR1 is ENHRY and CDR2 SYGVKD. Trimming removed 4 bases from V and 11 bases from J; junction bases left unmatched: 2. The CDR3 spells CAISGDRGGQYF. CDR3 DNA sequence: TGTGCCATCAGTGGGGACAGGGGGGGGCAGTATTTT.

Comment on this clonotype: This may be a read error, as it is one base from a much larger clone. The chain joins TRBV29-1 to TRBJ2-7, with D possibly being TRBD2 (5 bases). The germline gives CDR1 SQVTM, CDR2 ANQGSEA. The CDR3 loop spans 13 amino acids. CDR3: CSVSGSAAYDQYF. Written as DNA, the CDR3 is TGCAGCGTTTCGGGATCCGCGGCCTACGATCAGTACTTC.

A remark on this clonotype: A read error may explain this, as a much larger clone is one base away. This chain connects TRBV12-3 or TRBV12-4 to TRBJ1-1, with TRBD1 matching over 7 bases. The CDR3 consists of 13 residues. The CDR3 reads CASSDRANTGAFF. DNA of the CDR3: TGTGCCAGCAGTGACAGGGCGAACACTGGAGCTTTCTTT.

V is TRBV20-1 and J is TRBJ1-3; D gene ambiguous. The V gene lost 1 base and the J gene lost 0 bases, with 7 bases spanning the gap. CDR3 size: 14 residues. CDR1 DFQATT and CDR2 SNEGSKA come from the germline V gene (reference sequence). This chain's CDR3 is CSARGEASGNTIYF. In nucleotides, the CDR3 is TGCAGTGCTAGAGGAGAGGCCTCTGGAAACACCATATATTTT.

This chain connects TRBV19 to TRBJ1-1; D is unclear. Trimming removed 7 bases at V and 6 bases at J, with 18 bases between. CDR1 is LNHDA, CDR2 SQIVND, per germline (reference sequence). The CDR3 is made up of 14 amino acids. The CDR3 loop is CASTDMLPMPEAFF. DNA for the CDR3: TGTGCCAGTACTGACATGTTACCAATGCCTGAAGCTTTCTTT.

This clonotype was recorded many times. The chain recombines TRBV2 with TRBJ2-1; D perhaps matches TRBD1 (6 bases). Germline CDR1 is SNHLY and CDR2 is FYNNEI. The CDR3 sequence is 15 residues long. V lost 6 bases and J lost 0, with 12 bases in between. This CDR3 is CASSLQGSSYNEQFF. CDR3 bases: TGTGCCAGCAGCTTACAGGGATCCTCCTACAATGAGCAGTTCTTC.

The chain combines TRBV20-1 with TRBJ1-2; 7 nucleotides agree with TRBD1. CDR3 length: 14 amino acids. Germline V gives CDR1 DFQATT, CDR2 SNEGSKA (reference sequence). Trimming took 2 bases from V and 5 from J; bases not matched to a gene: 8. DNA for the CDR3: TGCAGTGCTAGATCCAGGGGGAATTGGTATGGCTACACCTTC. This gives the protein CSARSRGNWYGYTF.

V and J are TRBV2 and TRBJ1-5; D is possibly TRBD1 (5 bases). Germline V lookup: CDR1 SNHLY, CDR2 FYNNEI. The CDR3 is made up of 14 amino acids. V dropped 3 bases and J dropped 4 bases, with 10 bases sitting between them. CDR3 sequence: CASSDRQLNQPQHF. The DNA of the CDR3 is TGTGCCAGCAGTGACCGACAGCTAAATCAGCCCCAGCATTTT.

Notes on this clonotype: The junction departs from the called germline gene at one end, perhaps through a read error. This sequence joins TRBV29-1 and TRBJ1-1, with D possibly matching TRBD1 (6 bases). The CDR3 is 11 amino acids. The germline CDR1 and CDR2 sequences are SQVTM and ANQGSEA. The CDR3 loop is CQGYMNTEAFF. CDR3 sequence (DNA): TGTCAGGGGTACATGAACACTGAAGCTTTCTTT.

This clonotype was seen once. The chain couples TRBV7-9 to TRBJ2-3; 10 bases are shared with TRBD2. J lost 4 bases, V lost 10 bases, and 5 bases had no gene match. Germline-derived CDR1 and CDR2 are SEHNR and FQNEAQ (reference sequence). The CDR3 consists of 13 residues. The CDR3 region is CAIELAGPDTQYF. CDR3 sequence (DNA): TGTGCCATCGAACTAGCGGGGCCAGATACGCAGTATTTT.

The chain carries TRBV6-5 and TRBJ2-1; tentatively, D is TRBD2 (5 bases). The V gene's germline CDR1 is MNHEY and CDR2 SVGAGI. Trimming took off 5 bases at V and 10 bases at J, with 12 bases between the two ends. There are 12 residues in the CDR3. CDR3 nucleotide sequence: TGTGCCAGCAGTCAACCCCCGGGAGAGCAGTTCTTC. Translating it yields CASSQPPGEQFF.

The J gene is TRBJ1-6, the V gene TRBV25-1; D remains unclear. V was pared by 5 bases and J by 8 bases, with 10 bases between. The CDR3 consists of 13 residues. The germline V gene has CDR1 MGHDK and CDR2 SYGVNS. CDR3 nucleotides: TGTGCCAGCAGTATGGGGTCTTATTCACCCCTCCACTTT. Its protein is CASSMGSYSPLHF.

The rearrangement joins TRBV20-1 to TRBJ2-1, with 8 bases matching TRBD2. CDR3 length: 13 amino acids. V gave up 5 bases and J gave up 3 bases; unmatched junction bases: 3. Per the germline V gene, CDR1 is DFQATT and CDR2 is SNEGSKA (reference sequence). Here the CDR3 DNA reads TGCAGTGCTTTGGGGACTAGCTACAATGAGCAGTTCTTC. Protein sequence: CSALGTSYNEQFF.

The table lists this clonotype with a few counts. The rearrangement joins TRBV12-3 or TRBV12-4 to TRBJ1-5, with 7 bases matching TRBD1. V was clipped by 5 bases and J by 4 bases; unmatched bases: 11. The CDR3 loop spans 16 amino acids. This chain's CDR3 is CASSLTSTGWNQPQHF. CDR3 DNA sequence: TGTGCCAGCAGTCTAACCTCGACAGGGTGGAATCAGCCCCAGCATTTT.

A note on this clonotype: With a much larger clone just one base away, this may be a read error. The missing conserved phenylalanine or tryptophan at the end of this CDR3 makes a read error likely. V usage is TRBV5-5 and J usage is TRBJ1-4, with D possibly TRBD1 on 5 matching bases. Between the trimmed V and J ends, which lost 0 bases and 1 base, there was a span of 7 bases. The CDR3 loop spans 15 amino acids. Germline V gene lookup returns CDR1 SGHKS and CDR2 YYEKEE (reference sequence). The CDR3 is CASSLGRVTNEKLFV. The DNA for the CDR3 is TGTGCCAGCAGCTTGGGCAGGGTAACTAATGAAAAACTGTTTGTT.